The count of the clone carrying this TCR beta chain is one. After removal of 3 bases from V and 5 bases from J, the junction contained 5 bases not matched to a gene. This CDR3 is 14 amino acids long. From germline, CDR1 is GTSNPN and CDR2 SVGIG (reference sequence). This entry comes from a study of blood T cell repertoires in COVID-19. Study at large: Specimens from acute and convalescent COVID-19 originated in the United States, Italy and Spain. T cells, B-cell-depleted T cells, or PBMCs supplied cDNA or gDNA.

Original handling: Reference gene primer amplification gave nucleated cell count estimates. The method was immunoSEQ multiplex PCR; TCRdb's version includes in-frame clones alone and lacks a portion of them. V, J and clone size are taken as reported in that table, and D and trimming were inferred from the DNA itself. The sample records 200,000 or so clones, around 80% being singletons. V gene TRBV30 combines with J gene TRBJ1-5; TRBD1 matches 9 bases. The sample consisted of peripheral blood. The sequence was collected from a woman in her fifties or sixties who had recovered from COVID-19. The chain's CDR3 is CAWRADRGDQPQHF. The DNA of the CDR3 is TGTGCCTGGAGGGCGGACAGGGGAGATCAGCCCCAGCATTTT.